These T cell receptor beta chains were read from a single sample in a study of cytomegalovirus exposure and HLA in healthy donors. Clones were sequenced by immunoSEQ multiplex PCR, and TCRdb holds only the in-frame ones, with some missing. The sample has under 200,000 clones, around 83% seen once. Sequencing was done on a sample of PBMCs. The receptors come from a man aged 35 to 55 in good health and CMV-seropositive. The CDR3 runs from the conserved cysteine through the conserved F or W. D genes are given only for firm matches. A clone size is listed for some rows: how often the clone was seen (once, few, many), or a class if it is expanded.

>TRBJ2-2|-|TRBV29-1|-
TGCAGCGTTGTAGGACGGGGGACCGGGGAGCTGTTTTTT
CSVVGRGTGELFF
>TRBJ2-7|TRBD1|TRBV6-6|-
TGTGCCAGCAGTACCGGACAGGGTAGCGAGCAGTACTTC
CASSTGQGSEQYF
>TRBJ2-1|TRBD2|TRBV5-1|-
TGCGCCAGCAGCCCACTAGCGCCTAGCTCCTACAATGAGCAGTTCTTC
CASSPLAPSSYNEQFF
>TRBJ2-2|-|TRBV2|-
TGTGCCAGCACAGGGAACACCGGGGAGCTGTTTTTT
CASTGNTGELFF
>TRBJ1-4|TRBD1|TRBV10-1|-
TGCGCCAGCAGTGAGTCGACAGGGTTTAATGAAAAACTGTTTTTT
CASSESTGFNEKLFF
>TRBJ2-1|TRBD2|TRBV5-1|-
TGCGCCAGCAGCTCGCCCCAAGCGGGGTCAGCCCCCGATGAGCAGTTCTTC
CASSSPQAGSAPDEQFF
>TRBJ1-6|TRBD1|TRBV7-9|-
TGTGCCAGCAGCCCACTTAACAGGGGGCTCAATTCACCCCTCCACTTT
CASSPLNRGLNSPLHF
>TRBJ1-1|-|TRBV5-5|-
TGTGCCAGCAGCTTGTTTGTGGCAGGGAACACTGAAGCTTTCTTT
CASSLFVAGNTEAFF
>TRBJ1-5|-|TRBV6-5|once
TGTGCCAGCAGTGTAGACGGGGGGGGCAATCAGCCCCAGCATTTT
CASSVDGGGNQPQHF
>TRBJ2-7|TRBD1|TRBV19|-
TGTGCCAGTAGTATCCGGACAGGGGCCACCTACGAGCAGTACTTC
CASSIRTGATYEQYF
>TRBJ2-2|TRBD2|TRBV5-6|-
TGTGCCAGCAGCCGGGCGGCGGGAGGGCAGACCGGGGAGCTGTTTTTT
CASSRAAGGQTGELFF
>TRBJ2-5|-|TRBV9|-
TGTGCCAGCAGCGAGGGGGTCGGCGAGACCCAGTACTTC
CASSEGVGETQYF
>TRBJ2-6|-|TRBV4-3|-
TGCGCCAGCAGCCAAGATCATACAGGGAACTCTGGGGCCAACGTCCTGACTTTC
CASSQDHTGNSGANVLTF
>TRBJ2-4|TRBD2|TRBV11-2|few
TGTGCCAGCAGCTACGATCGGGGAGGGCAAAACATTCAGTACTTC
CASSYDRGGQNIQYF
>TRBJ2-7|TRBD1|TRBV5-1|-
TGCGCCAGCAGGACCCTCCCGGGACAGGGCCACGAGCAGTACTTC
CASRTLPGQGHEQYF
>TRBJ2-2|-|TRBV5-1|few
TGCGCCAGCAGCTTGGCAGACGGGTACGGGGAGCTGTTTTTT
CASSLADGYGELFF
>TRBJ1-1|-|TRBV19|-
TGTGCCAGTAGTATAGATTTAGGGAGGAACACTGAAGCTTTCTTT
CASSIDLGRNTEAFF
>TRBJ2-3|-|TRBV7-2|-
TGTGCCAGCCGCCTATCGGGCACAGATACGCAGTATTTT
CASRLSGTDTQYF
>TRBJ2-5|TRBD1|TRBV30|-
TGTGCCTGGAGCGCCGGGACAGGGGAAGAGACCCAGTACTTC
CAWSAGTGEETQYF
>TRBJ2-1|TRBD1|TRBV27|-
TGTGCCAGCAGTTGGAGCCCGACAGGGAGCAATGAGCAGTTCTTC
CASSWSPTGSNEQFF
>TRBJ2-3|TRBD2|TRBV7-9|-
TGTGCCAGCAGCCGACTCCTAGCGGGGGCGGGGGATACGCAGTATTTT
CASSRLLAGAGDTQYF
>TRBJ1-2|-|TRBV6-1|-
TGTGCCAGCAGTGAATCGATCCGGGGGAACTATGGCTACACCTTC
CASSESIRGNYGYTF
>TRBJ1-2|-|TRBV19|-
TGTGCCAGTAGTAGCCCTGGACAGAGGTATGGCTACACCTTC
CASSSPGQRYGYTF
>TRBJ1-1|-|TRBV9|few
TGTGCCAGCAGCCCCCGGGACACCACTGAAGCTTTCTTT
CASSPRDTTEAFF
>TRBJ2-5|-|TRBV28|-
TGTGCCAGCAGTTTATCGGAGTTCGGGGAGACCCAGTACTTC
CASSLSEFGETQYF
>TRBJ1-2|TRBD1|TRBV10-2|-
TGCGCCAGCAGTGTCCCAGGGGGCGCGGGGAATGGCTACACCTTC
CASSVPGGAGNGYTF
>TRBJ2-1|TRBD2|TRBV7-9|-
TGTGCCAGCAGCTTAAAGGTGCTAGCGGGAGGACTCTCCTACAATGAGCAGTTCTTC
CASSLKVLAGGLSYNEQFF
>TRBJ2-7|-|TRBV18|-
TGTGCCAGCTCACCACAAGGCGGGATGGGGTACTTC
CASSPQGGMGYF